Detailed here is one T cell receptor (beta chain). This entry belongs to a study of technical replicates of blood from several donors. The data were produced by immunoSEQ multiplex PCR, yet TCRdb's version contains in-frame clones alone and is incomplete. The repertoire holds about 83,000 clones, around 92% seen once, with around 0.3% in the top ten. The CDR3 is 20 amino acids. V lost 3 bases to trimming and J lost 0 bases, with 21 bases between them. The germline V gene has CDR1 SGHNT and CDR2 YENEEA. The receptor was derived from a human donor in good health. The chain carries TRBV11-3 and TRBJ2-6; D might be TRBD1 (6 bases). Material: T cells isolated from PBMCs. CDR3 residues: CASSLWWDMKIPSGANVLTF. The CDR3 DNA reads TGTGCCAGCAGCTTGTGGTGGGACATGAAAATACCCTCTGGGGCCAACGTCCTGACTTTC.